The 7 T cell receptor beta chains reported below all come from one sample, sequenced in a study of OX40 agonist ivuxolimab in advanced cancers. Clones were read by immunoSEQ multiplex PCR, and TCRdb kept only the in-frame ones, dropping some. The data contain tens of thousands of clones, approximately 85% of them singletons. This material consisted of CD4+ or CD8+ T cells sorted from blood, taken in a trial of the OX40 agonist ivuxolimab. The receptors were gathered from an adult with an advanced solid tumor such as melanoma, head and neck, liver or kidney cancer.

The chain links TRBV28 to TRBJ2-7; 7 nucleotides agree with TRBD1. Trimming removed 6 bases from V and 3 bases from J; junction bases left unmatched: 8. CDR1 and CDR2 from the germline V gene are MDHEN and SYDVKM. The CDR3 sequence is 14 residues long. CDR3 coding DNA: TGTGCCAGCAGACCCGGGACAGCTAACTACGAGCAGTACTTC. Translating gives CASRPGTANYEQYF.

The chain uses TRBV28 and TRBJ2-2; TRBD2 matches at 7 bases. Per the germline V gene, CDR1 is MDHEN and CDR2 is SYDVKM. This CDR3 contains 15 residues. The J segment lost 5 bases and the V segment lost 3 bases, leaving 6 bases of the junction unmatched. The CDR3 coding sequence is TGTGCCAGCAGTTTTGGGGGGGAATTTACCGGGGAGCTGTTTTTT. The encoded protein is CASSFGGEFTGELFF.

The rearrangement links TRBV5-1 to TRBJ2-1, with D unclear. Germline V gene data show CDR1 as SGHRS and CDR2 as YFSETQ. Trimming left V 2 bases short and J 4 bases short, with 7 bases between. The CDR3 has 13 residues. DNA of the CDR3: TGCGCCAGCAGCTTCCCCGGATACAATGAGCAGTTCTTC. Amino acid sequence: CASSFPGYNEQFF.

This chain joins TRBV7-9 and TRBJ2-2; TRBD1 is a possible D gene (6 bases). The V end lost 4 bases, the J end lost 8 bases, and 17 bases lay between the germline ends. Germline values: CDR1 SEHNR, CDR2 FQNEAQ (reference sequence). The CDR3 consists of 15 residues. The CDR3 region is CASSSLRDTKGELFF. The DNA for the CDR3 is TGTGCCAGCAGCTCGCTCCGGGACACCAAAGGGGAGCTGTTTTTT.

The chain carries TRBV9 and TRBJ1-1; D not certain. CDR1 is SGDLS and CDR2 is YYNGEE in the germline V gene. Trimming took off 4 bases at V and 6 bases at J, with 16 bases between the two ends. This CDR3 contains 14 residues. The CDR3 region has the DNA TGTGCCAGCAGCTCTCCAAGGTCGGGTTCTGAAGCTTTCTTT. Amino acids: CASSSPRSGSEAFF.

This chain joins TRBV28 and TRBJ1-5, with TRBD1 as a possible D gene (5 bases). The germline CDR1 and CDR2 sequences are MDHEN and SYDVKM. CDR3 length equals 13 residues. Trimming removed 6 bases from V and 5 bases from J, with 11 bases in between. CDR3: CASSITGYQPQHF. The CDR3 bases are TGTGCCAGCAGCATTACAGGCTATCAGCCCCAGCATTTT.

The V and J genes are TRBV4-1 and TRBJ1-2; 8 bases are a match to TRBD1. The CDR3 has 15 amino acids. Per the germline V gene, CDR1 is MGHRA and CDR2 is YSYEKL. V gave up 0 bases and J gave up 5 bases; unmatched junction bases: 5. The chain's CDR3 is CASSQERGTGYGYTF. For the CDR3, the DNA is TGCGCCAGCAGCCAAGAAAGGGGGACAGGTTATGGCTACACCTTC.